These T cell receptor beta chains were read from a single sample in a study of cytomegalovirus exposure and HLA in healthy donors. Generated by immunoSEQ multiplex PCR, the TCRdb table keeps only in-frame clones and is missing some. Among just over 150,000 clones listed, around 84% were seen once. The specimen sequenced was PBMCs. The receptors were gathered from a woman aged 35 to 49 in good health and CMV-seronegative. CDR3s include the opening cysteine and the closing phenylalanine or tryptophan. A D gene is named only where the DNA matches it firmly. Clone size is given for some rows only: seen once, a few or many times, or a class if the clone is expanded.

V gene: TRBV2; clone size: .; D gene: TRBD1; J gene: TRBJ1-2; CDR3 protein: CASSGQGSYGYTF; CDR3 DNA: TGTGCCAGCAGTGGACAGGGCAGCTATGGCTACACCTTC
V gene: TRBV7-9; clone size: .; D gene: TRBD1; J gene: TRBJ2-3; CDR3 protein: CASSLYGQGSDTQYF; CDR3 DNA: TGTGCCAGCAGCTTATATGGACAGGGGTCAGATACGCAGTATTTT
V gene: TRBV10-3; clone size: .; D gene: .; J gene: TRBJ1-1; CDR3 protein: CAISESGEAEAFF; CDR3 DNA: TGTGCCATCAGTGAATCCGGTGAGGCTGAAGCTTTCTTT
V gene: TRBV7-9; clone size: .; D gene: .; J gene: TRBJ1-2; CDR3 protein: CASSLVGASANYGYTF; CDR3 DNA: TGTGCCAGCAGCTTAGTGGGGGCCAGCGCTAACTATGGCTACACCTTC
V gene: TRBV27; clone size: .; D gene: .; J gene: TRBJ1-1; CDR3 protein: CASRAGTNMNTEAFF; CDR3 DNA: TGTGCCAGCAGGGCAGGAACCAACATGAACACTGAAGCTTTCTTT
V gene: TRBV5-1; clone size: .; D gene: TRBD1; J gene: TRBJ2-2; CDR3 protein: CASSFDRGRNTGELFF; CDR3 DNA: TGCGCCAGCAGCTTCGACAGGGGGCGGAACACCGGGGAGCTGTTTTTT
V gene: TRBV7-6; clone size: .; D gene: .; J gene: TRBJ1-3; CDR3 protein: CASSLRGSGIGNTIYF; CDR3 DNA: TGTGCCAGCAGCCTAAGGGGTTCAGGAATCGGAAACACCATATATTTT
V gene: TRBV5-8; clone size: .; D gene: .; J gene: TRBJ1-2; CDR3 protein: CASSSGLILGGHYGYTF; CDR3 DNA: TGTGCCAGCAGCTCGGGCCTCATACTGGGAGGTCACTATGGCTACACCTTC
V gene: TRBV7-6; clone size: .; D gene: .; J gene: TRBJ1-3; CDR3 protein: CASSPSGWGGNTIYF; CDR3 DNA: TGTGCCAGCAGCCCATCAGGGTGGGGAGGAAACACCATATATTTT
V gene: TRBV7-2; clone size: once; D gene: .; J gene: TRBJ1-3; CDR3 protein: CASSPMSHGNTIYF; CDR3 DNA: TGTGCCAGCAGCCCAATGAGTCATGGAAACACCATATATTTT
V gene: TRBV20-1; clone size: .; D gene: .; J gene: TRBJ2-7; CDR3 protein: CSTGLTYEQYF; CDR3 DNA: TGCAGTACGGGACTGACCTACGAGCAGTACTTC
V gene: TRBV6-1; clone size: .; D gene: .; J gene: TRBJ2-3; CDR3 protein: CASSSGAGTDTQYF; CDR3 DNA: TGTGCCAGCAGTAGTGGGGCTGGCACAGATACGCAGTATTTT
V gene: TRBV6-5; clone size: few; D gene: .; J gene: TRBJ1-5; CDR3 protein: CASSSNQGSNQPQHF; CDR3 DNA: TGTGCCAGCAGTTCCAACCAGGGGAGCAATCAGCCCCAGCATTTT
V gene: TRBV2; clone size: .; D gene: .; J gene: TRBJ1-1; CDR3 protein: CATNREGTVEAFF; CDR3 DNA: TGTGCCACCAACAGAGAGGGTACCGTAGAAGCTTTCTTT
V gene: TRBV5-1; clone size: .; D gene: TRBD1; J gene: TRBJ2-2; CDR3 protein: CASSPEGASGELFF; CDR3 DNA: TGCGCCAGCAGCCCCGAGGGGGCTTCCGGGGAGCTGTTTTTT
V gene: TRBV4-1; clone size: .; D gene: TRBD1; J gene: TRBJ1-2; CDR3 protein: CASSQAPRTGANYGYTF; CDR3 DNA: TGCGCCAGCAGCCAAGCCCCAAGGACAGGGGCTAACTATGGCTACACCTTC
V gene: TRBV19; clone size: .; D gene: .; J gene: TRBJ2-1; CDR3 protein: CASSITGTPANEQFF; CDR3 DNA: TGTGCCAGTAGTATAACCGGGACACCCGCCAATGAGCAGTTCTTC
V gene: TRBV6-6; clone size: .; D gene: .; J gene: TRBJ1-5; CDR3 protein: CATTGGRQPQHF; CDR3 DNA: TGTGCCACCACTGGGGGCAGACAGCCCCAGCATTTT
V gene: TRBV19; clone size: .; D gene: TRBD1; J gene: TRBJ1-5; CDR3 protein: CASSLQGGPGQPQHF; CDR3 DNA: TGTGCCAGTAGCCTCCAAGGGGGCCCAGGGCAGCCCCAGCATTTT
V gene: TRBV6-5; clone size: once; D gene: .; J gene: TRBJ1-3; CDR3 protein: CASSYGTSGNTIYF; CDR3 DNA: TGTGCCAGCAGTTACGGCACCTCTGGAAACACCATATATTTT
V gene: TRBV5-4; clone size: .; D gene: TRBD1; J gene: TRBJ2-7; CDR3 protein: CASSTRTGTGEFF; CDR3 DNA: TGTGCCAGCAGCACTAGAACCGGGACAGGGGAATTTTTC
V gene: TRBV5-1; clone size: .; D gene: .; J gene: TRBJ2-3; CDR3 protein: CASRRVGRSTDTQYF; CDR3 DNA: TGCGCCAGCCGGCGGGTTGGGAGGAGCACAGATACGCAGTATTTT
V gene: TRBV6-5; clone size: .; D gene: .; J gene: TRBJ1-3; CDR3 protein: CASSYREGNTIYF; CDR3 DNA: TGTGCCAGCAGTTATCGGGAAGGAAACACCATATATTTT
V gene: TRBV4-1; clone size: once; D gene: TRBD2; J gene: TRBJ2-3; CDR3 protein: CASTQNSGGLDTQYF; CDR3 DNA: TGCGCCAGCACCCAGAATAGCGGGGGTCTAGATACGCAGTATTTT
V gene: TRBV15; clone size: .; D gene: TRBD1; J gene: TRBJ1-6; CDR3 protein: CATSRMDRGSHLHF; CDR3 DNA: TGTGCCACCAGCAGGATGGACAGGGGGAGTCACCTCCACTTT
V gene: TRBV4-1; clone size: .; D gene: .; J gene: TRBJ1-6; CDR3 protein: CASSQGSGISYNSPLHF; CDR3 DNA: TGCGCCAGCAGCCAAGGTTCGGGAATCTCCTATAATTCACCCCTCCACTTT
V gene: TRBV10-3; clone size: .; D gene: .; J gene: TRBJ1-5; CDR3 protein: CAISESAGTGGQPQHF; CDR3 DNA: TGTGCCATCAGTGAGTCAGCGGGCACGGGTGGCCAGCCCCAGCATTTT
V gene: TRBV28; clone size: .; D gene: TRBD2; J gene: TRBJ2-1; CDR3 protein: CASRAGSGIYNEQFF; CDR3 DNA: TGTGCCAGCAGAGCGGGGTCAGGGATTTACAATGAGCAGTTCTTC
V gene: TRBV6-5; clone size: .; D gene: .; J gene: TRBJ2-7; CDR3 protein: CASSVFGDSYEQYF; CDR3 DNA: TGTGCCAGCAGCGTGTTTGGGGACTCCTACGAGCAGTACTTC
V gene: TRBV7-9; clone size: .; D gene: .; J gene: TRBJ1-4; CDR3 protein: CASSFSDEKLFF; CDR3 DNA: TGTGCCAGCAGCTTTAGCGACGAAAAACTGTTTTTT
V gene: TRBV5-1; clone size: .; D gene: TRBD2; J gene: TRBJ2-2; CDR3 protein: CASSFIGGGSTAGELFF; CDR3 DNA: TGCGCCAGCAGCTTTATTGGCGGGGGGTCAACGGCCGGGGAGCTGTTTTTT
V gene: TRBV28; clone size: .; D gene: .; J gene: TRBJ1-5; CDR3 protein: CASSPSADSNQPQHF; CDR3 DNA: TGTGCCAGCAGTCCCAGCGCCGATAGCAATCAGCCCCAGCATTTT
V gene: TRBV6-6; clone size: .; D gene: .; J gene: TRBJ1-1; CDR3 protein: CASSYSGVSEAFF; CDR3 DNA: TGTGCCAGCAGTTACTCCGGGGTCTCTGAAGCTTTCTTT
V gene: TRBV19; clone size: .; D gene: .; J gene: TRBJ2-7; CDR3 protein: CASSMVGPLSYEQYF; CDR3 DNA: TGTGCCAGTAGTATGGTGGGGCCACTCTCCTACGAGCAGTACTTC
V gene: TRBV29-1; clone size: few; D gene: TRBD2; J gene: TRBJ2-3; CDR3 protein: CSVGNPRISGGAKDTQYF; CDR3 DNA: TGCAGCGTTGGGAACCCCAGAATTAGCGGGGGGGCGAAAGATACGCAGTATTTT
V gene: TRBV7-9; clone size: once; D gene: .; J gene: TRBJ2-3; CDR3 protein: CASSLGQGEAIRSTDTQYF; CDR3 DNA: TGTGCCAGCAGCTTAGGGCAGGGGGAGGCGATCCGAAGCACAGATACGCAGTATTTT
V gene: TRBV5-6; clone size: .; D gene: .; J gene: TRBJ2-7; CDR3 protein: CASSWGGNSYEQYF; CDR3 DNA: TGTGCCAGCAGCTGGGGAGGTAACTCCTACGAGCAGTACTTC
V gene: TRBV9; clone size: .; D gene: .; J gene: TRBJ1-6; CDR3 protein: CASSVGGESNSPLHF; CDR3 DNA: TGTGCCAGCAGCGTAGGCGGAGAGTCAAATTCACCCCTCCACTTT
V gene: TRBV5-1; clone size: .; D gene: TRBD2; J gene: TRBJ2-3; CDR3 protein: CASSLWPFGGGVTDTQYF; CDR3 DNA: TGCGCCAGCAGCTTGTGGCCCTTTGGGGGGGGTGTTACAGATACGCAGTATTTT
V gene: TRBV19; clone size: .; D gene: TRBD1; J gene: TRBJ2-1; CDR3 protein: CASSTQQGVRGEQFF; CDR3 DNA: TGTGCCAGTAGTACTCAACAGGGGGTTAGGGGTGAGCAGTTCTTC
V gene: TRBV28; clone size: .; D gene: .; J gene: TRBJ1-3; CDR3 protein: CASRSQGSGGNTIYF; CDR3 DNA: TGTGCCAGCAGATCACAAGGAAGCGGTGGAAACACCATATATTTT
V gene: TRBV11-2; clone size: .; D gene: .; J gene: TRBJ2-7; CDR3 protein: CASSLPRGKFYEQYF; CDR3 DNA: TGTGCCAGCAGCTTACCCAGGGGTAAGTTCTACGAGCAGTACTTC
V gene: TRBV2; clone size: .; D gene: TRBD2; J gene: TRBJ2-3; CDR3 protein: CASSAGLVPDTQYF; CDR3 DNA: TGTGCCAGCAGCGCGGGACTAGTGCCCGATACGCAGTATTTT
V gene: TRBV19; clone size: .; D gene: TRBD1; J gene: TRBJ2-7; CDR3 protein: CASSPGQISYEQYF; CDR3 DNA: TGTGCCAGTTCACCGGGACAGATCTCCTACGAGCAGTACTTC
V gene: TRBV19; clone size: .; D gene: TRBD1; J gene: TRBJ2-7; CDR3 protein: CASSISSGGDSYEQYF; CDR3 DNA: TGTGCCAGTAGTATTTCGTCAGGGGGCGACTCCTACGAGCAGTACTTC
V gene: TRBV7-8; clone size: once; D gene: .; J gene: TRBJ1-3; CDR3 protein: CASSPTRVPTHSSGNTIYF; CDR3 DNA: TGTGCCAGCAGCCCCACGAGGGTCCCAACTCACAGCTCTGGAAACACCATATATTTT
V gene: TRBV4-1; clone size: many; D gene: .; J gene: TRBJ2-7; CDR3 protein: CASSRTGTGSSEQYF; CDR3 DNA: TGCGCCAGCAGCCGCACGGGTACTGGGAGCAGCGAGCAGTACTTC
V gene: TRBV5-1; clone size: few; D gene: .; J gene: TRBJ1-1; CDR3 protein: CASSWDGAGRNTEAFF; CDR3 DNA: TGCGCCAGCAGCTGGGACGGCGCGGGAAGGAACACTGAAGCTTTCTTT
V gene: TRBV6-5; clone size: .; D gene: .; J gene: TRBJ1-3; CDR3 protein: CASTRFGFLGNTIYF; CDR3 DNA: TGTGCCAGCACCCGATTCGGTTTTCTGGGAAACACCATATATTTT
V gene: TRBV29-1; clone size: .; D gene: TRBD2; J gene: TRBJ2-5; CDR3 protein: CSVISGAETQYF; CDR3 DNA: TGCAGCGTTATTAGCGGGGCCGAGACCCAGTACTTC
V gene: TRBV2; clone size: .; D gene: TRBD1; J gene: TRBJ1-3; CDR3 protein: CASNVDRRSGNTIYF; CDR3 DNA: TGTGCCAGCAACGTGGACAGGAGGTCTGGAAACACCATATATTTT